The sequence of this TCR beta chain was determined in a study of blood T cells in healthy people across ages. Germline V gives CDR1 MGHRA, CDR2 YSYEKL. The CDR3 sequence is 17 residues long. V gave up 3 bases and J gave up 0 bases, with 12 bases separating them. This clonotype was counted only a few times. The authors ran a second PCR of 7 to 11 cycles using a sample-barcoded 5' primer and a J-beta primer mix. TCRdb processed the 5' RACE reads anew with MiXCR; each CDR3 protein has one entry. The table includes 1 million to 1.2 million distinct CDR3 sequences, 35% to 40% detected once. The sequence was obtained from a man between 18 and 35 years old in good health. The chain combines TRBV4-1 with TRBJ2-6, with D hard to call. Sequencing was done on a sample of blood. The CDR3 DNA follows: TGCGCCAGCAGCCAGGAAGTTGACCACTCTGGGGCCAACGTCCTGACTTTC. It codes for CASSQEVDHSGANVLTF.